Below are 24 T cell receptor beta chains sequenced from a single sample in a study of spatial heterogeneity in lung cancer. TCRdb independently ran MiXCR on the 5' RACE reads; one entry per CDR3 protein. The repertoire includes roughly 38,000 distinct CDR3 sequences, more than 9% of them detected once, and about 15% sits in the top ten. Described time point: blood at routine non-recurrence follow-up after resection. Specimen: PBMCs, collected at follow-up. These receptors were collected from a female donor with early-stage non-small cell lung cancer.

V is TRBV10-3 and J is TRBJ2-7; a possible D gene is TRBD2 (6 bases). V shed 6 bases and J shed 2 bases, with 11 bases lying between them. The CDR3 has 13 amino acids. Germline V gives CDR1 ENHRY, CDR2 SYGVKD. The CDR3 nucleotides read TGTGCCATCAGCCGGGACTGGACCTACGAGCAGTACTTC. It codes for CAISRDWTYEQYF.

This clonotype was seen at least ten times. V usage is TRBV19 and J usage is TRBJ2-7; 8 nucleotides agree with TRBD1. The germline CDR1 and CDR2 sequences are LNHDA and SQIVND (reference sequence). This CDR3 comprises 19 residues. V shed 3 bases, J shed 1 base, and the junction held 17 bases outside the gene matches. In DNA, the CDR3 is TGTGCCAGTAGTATGTCTCCTCGGTGGGCAGGGGGCTCATCCTACGAGCAGTACTTC. Protein sequence: CASSMSPRWAGGSSYEQYF. Full variable domain (outside the CDR3, taken from reference TRBV19 and TRBJ2-7): DGGITQSPKYLFRKEGQNVTLSCEQNLNHDAMYWYRQDPGQGLRLIYYSQIVNDFQKGDIAEGYSVSREKKESFPLTVTSAQKNPTAFYLCASSMSPRWAGGSSYEQYFGPGTRLTVT.

This clonotype was found a few times. The CDR3 sequence is CASSNPTGEGYEQYF. The CDR3 bases are TGTGCCAGCAGCAACCCGACAGGGGAGGGCTACGAGCAGTACTTC. This sequence joins TRBV28 and TRBJ2-7; TRBD1 might be the D (8 bases). V gave up 6 bases and J gave up 3 bases, with 18 bases separating them. Per germline, CDR1 MDHEN and CDR2 SYDVKM. The CDR3 covers 15 residues.

This clonotype is judged medium-sized. The gene calls are TRBV29-1 and TRBJ2-3; 12 bases fit TRBD2. Germline V gene lookup returns CDR1 SQVTM and CDR2 ANQGSEA. This CDR3 is built from 15 residues. With V trimmed by 3 bases and J by 5 bases, 6 bases remained unmatched. The DNA for the CDR3 is TGCAGCGTTGACCTACCGACTAGCGGGGGAGATACGCAGTATTTT. Protein product: CSVDLPTSGGDTQYF.

This clonotype was seen only a few times. The V call is TRBV29-1, the J call TRBJ2-1; D perhaps matches TRBD2 (6 bases). The CDR3 has 18 amino acids. With 3 bases removed from V and 1 base from J, the gap between germline ends came to 22 bases. CDR1 and CDR2 from the germline V gene are SQVTM and ANQGSEA. DNA for the CDR3: TGCAGCGTTGACGGACTTCCCGGGGGACCCCGTTCCTACAATGAGCAGTTCTTC. Residues: CSVDGLPGGPRSYNEQFF.

This clonotype has more than one count but fewer than ten. The chain carries TRBV11-2 and TRBJ2-3, with 10 bases aligning to TRBD2. Germline V gene sequence: CDR1 SGHAT, CDR2 FQNNGV. V gave up 3 bases and J gave up 6 bases; unmatched junction bases: 6. The CDR3 totals 15 residues. The CDR3 DNA sequence: TGTGCCAGCAGCTTTTTAGCGGGGGGACGGGATACGCAGTATTTT. It yields the protein CASSFLAGGRDTQYF.

A few counts support this clonotype. The rearrangement joins TRBV20-1 to TRBJ1-1, with 7 bases matching TRBD1. With V trimmed by 3 bases and J by 4 bases, 8 bases remained unmatched. CDR3 size: 14 residues. In germline, CDR1 is DFQATT, CDR2 SNEGSKA (reference sequence). The chain's CDR3 is CSARGRQGGTEAFF. CDR3 DNA sequence: TGCAGTGCTAGGGGCCGACAGGGAGGCACTGAAGCTTTCTTT.

The genes are TRBV5-6 and TRBJ1-1, with D hard to call. This CDR3 is built from 13 residues. Trimming shortened V by 2 bases and J by 7 bases, and 12 bases separated the two germline ends. Germline V gene lookup returns CDR1 SGHDT and CDR2 YYEEEE. The CDR3 here is CASSFTGWGEAFF. The CDR3 bases are TGTGCCAGCAGCTTTACTGGGTGGGGTGAAGCTTTCTTT. Supplemented by reference TRBV5-6 and TRBJ1-1, the full variable domain reads DAGVTQSPTHLIKTRGQQVTLRCSPKSGHDTVSWYQQALGQGPQFIFQYYEEEERQRGNFPDRFSGHQFPNYSSELNVNALLLGDSALYLCASSFTGWGEAFFGQGTRLTVV.

This clonotype was detected ten times or more. The chain uses TRBV5-1 and TRBJ2-7, with 9 nucleotides matching TRBD1. CDR3 size: 15 residues. The J segment lost 3 bases and the V segment lost 5 bases, leaving 9 bases of the junction unmatched. Per germline, CDR1 SGHRS and CDR2 YFSETQ. CDR3 residues: CASSREGTGFYEQYF. The CDR3, as DNA: TGCGCCAGCAGTCGCGAAGGGACAGGGTTCTACGAGCAGTACTTC.

In this sample, this clonotype turned up a few times. J is TRBJ2-7 and V is TRBV28; D is uncertain. CDR3 size: 14 residues. The V end lost 8 bases, the J end lost 2 bases, and 16 bases lay between the germline ends. Germline-derived CDR1 and CDR2 are MDHEN and SYDVKM. Written as DNA, the CDR3 is TGTGCCAGCTGTCCAACGGGCAGTCCCTACGAGCAGTACTTC. Protein sequence: CASCPTGSPYEQYF.

In this sample, this clonotype turned up a few times. The J gene is TRBJ1-5, the V gene TRBV28; 7 bases align to TRBD1. Per the germline V gene, CDR1 is MDHEN and CDR2 is SYDVKM. The trim removed 6 bases at V and 6 bases at J, leaving 11 bases unmatched. The CDR3 is made up of 15 amino acids. The CDR3 region is CASRTGSGAGQPQHF. Here the CDR3 DNA reads TGTGCCAGCAGGACAGGGTCAGGGGCCGGTCAGCCCCAGCATTTT.

At least ten counts were recorded for this clonotype. The chain combines TRBV29-1 with TRBJ2-1, with TRBD2 matching over 10 bases. The germline CDR1 and CDR2 sequences are SQVTM and ANQGSEA. The CDR3 sequence is 14 residues long. V trimming: 3 bases; J trimming: 7 bases; junction bases outside the gene matches: 6. The CDR3 region is CSVEEAGGRNEQFF. The CDR3, as DNA: TGCAGCGTTGAGGAAGCGGGGGGGCGTAATGAGCAGTTCTTC.

This clonotype was counted a few times. The genes are TRBV19 and TRBJ1-5; tentative D call: TRBD1 (6 bases). The CDR3 covers 17 residues. The germline V gene encodes CDR1 LNHDA and CDR2 SQIVND (reference sequence). The ends were cut back, 5 bases at V and 2 bases at J, with 19 bases in the middle. CDR3 in amino acids: CASSPSRDIWGNQPQHF. The DNA of the CDR3 is TGTGCCAGTAGTCCCTCCCGGGACATCTGGGGCAATCAGCCCCAGCATTTT.

This clonotype was counted between two and nine times. CDR3 nucleotide sequence: TGTGCCAGCAGAGACATCTACGAGCAGTACTTC. Protein product: CASRDIYEQYF. This sequence joins TRBV6-2 or TRBV6-3 and TRBJ2-7; D is unclear. The V gene's germline CDR1 is MNHEY and CDR2 SVGEGT. Trimming took off 6 bases at V and 3 bases at J, with 6 bases between the two ends. CDR3 length: 11 amino acids.

This clonotype was seen more than once but under ten times. The chain recombines TRBV10-3 with TRBJ2-3, with 12 nucleotides matching TRBD2. Germline loops: CDR1 ENHRY, CDR2 SYGVKD. This CDR3 is 15 amino acids long. With V trimmed by 5 bases and J by 6 bases, 6 bases remained unmatched. The CDR3 DNA reads TGTGCCATCAGTACCGGGACTAGCGGGTTTGATACGCAGTATTTT. Protein sequence: CAISTGTSGFDTQYF.

By share, this clonotype ranks as medium-sized (0.01 to 0.1%). The chain carries TRBV4-3 and TRBJ2-1; D uncertain. There are 15 residues in the CDR3. Germline lookup yields CDR1 LGHNA and CDR2 YSLEER. Trimming took 0 bases from V and 7 from J, leaving 13 bases between them. Written as DNA, the CDR3 is TGCGCCAGCAGCCAAGATGTCGTAGAGATTAATGAGCAGTTCTTC. Amino acid sequence: CASSQDVVEINEQFF.

This clonotype was counted at least ten times. The CDR3 region is CSAGDGLFYGYTF. The CDR3 nucleotides are TGCAGCGCCGGGGACGGTCTTTTCTATGGCTACACCTTC. The rearrangement joins TRBV29-1 to TRBJ1-2; D is perhaps TRBD1 (5 bases). The germline V gene has CDR1 SQVTM and CDR2 ANQGSEA. Deletions cut 7 bases from V and 4 bases from J, with 16 bases between. The CDR3 contains 13 residues.

The rearrangement joins TRBV29-1 to TRBJ1-3; D not resolved. V was shortened by 5 bases and J by 1 base, with 15 bases between the two germline ends. Germline lookup yields CDR1 SQVTM and CDR2 ANQGSEA. The CDR3 has 15 residues. Here the CDR3 reads CSVSPIAGSGNTIYF. Here the CDR3 DNA reads TGCAGCGTTTCCCCAATAGCGGGGTCTGGAAACACCATATATTTT.

The chain links TRBV7-9 to TRBJ2-6; 10 bases fit TRBD1. Per germline, CDR1 SEHNR and CDR2 FQNEAQ (reference sequence). The CDR3 is 18 residues long. The trim removed 5 bases at V and 3 bases at J, leaving 10 bases unmatched. CDR3 amino acids: CASSPGQGLSNGANVLTF. As DNA, the CDR3 is TGTGCCAGCAGCCCGGGACAGGGGCTATCGAATGGGGCCAACGTCCTGACTTTC.

By sample fraction, this clonotype is large (0.1 to 1%). The rearrangement links TRBV7-2 to TRBJ2-1; maybe TRBD2 (6 bases). V was cut by 0 bases and J by 0 bases, with 6 bases left in between. The CDR3 has 15 residues. Germline assignment: CDR1 SGHTA and CDR2 FQGNSA. The CDR3 nucleotides are TGTGCCAGCAGCTTAGCGCGGGGCTCCTACAATGAGCAGTTCTTC. This sequence encodes CASSLARGSYNEQFF.

This clonotype was seen a few times. The chain combines TRBV10-2 with TRBJ1-1; D is ambiguous. CDR3 length: 12 amino acids. CDR1 and CDR2 from the germline V gene are WSHSY and SAAADI. The V end lost 6 bases, the J end lost 7 bases, and 12 bases lay between the germline ends. The DNA of the CDR3 is TGCGCCAGCAGGGAAGGCGGTCTTGAAGCTTTCTTT. Its protein is CASREGGLEAFF.

J is TRBJ1-1 and V is TRBV11-2; D is possibly TRBD1 (5 bases). V dropped 3 bases and J dropped 0 bases, with 14 bases sitting between them. Per germline, CDR1 SGHAT and CDR2 FQNNGV. The CDR3 is made up of 16 amino acids. CDR3 amino acids: CASSLSGGAMNTEAFF. CDR3 nucleotides: TGTGCCAGCAGCTTGTCTGGGGGAGCAATGAACACTGAAGCTTTCTTT.

As concerns this clonotype: This may come from a read error, since a much larger clone is one base off. The chain couples TRBV2 to TRBJ2-1, with 8 bases identical to TRBD1. The CDR3 loop spans 16 amino acids. The germline gives CDR1 SNHLY, CDR2 FYNNEI. This CDR3 is CTSNRDRRSSYNEQFF. Here the CDR3 DNA reads TGTACCAGCAACCGGGACAGGAGGAGCTCCTACAATGAGCAGTTCTTC.

This clonotype was seen a few times. The genes are TRBV2 and TRBJ2-7, with D perhaps matching TRBD1 (6 bases). Trimming left V 1 base short and J 7 bases short, with 8 bases between. Germline V gene lookup returns CDR1 SNHLY and CDR2 FYNNEI. The CDR3 totals 12 residues. The CDR3 DNA is TGTGCCAGCAGTGAAGACAGGGCAGAGCAGTACTTC. Translation: CASSEDRAEQYF.